These 24 T cell receptor beta chains share one sample of origin, sequenced in a study of blood T cell repertoires in COVID-19. Clones were read by immunoSEQ multiplex PCR, and TCRdb kept only the in-frame ones, dropping some. The sample includes 200,000 to 250,000 clones, 75% to 85% of them seen just once. Sequencing used peripheral blood. The receptors here all came from a woman in her 70s with COVID-19, enrolled during active disease.

The chain has TRBV6-5 and TRBJ1-1, with TRBD1 identical over 9 bases. The CDR3 runs 14 residues. V lost 6 bases, J lost 4 bases, and 6 bases stayed unmatched. Per the germline V gene, CDR1 is MNHEY and CDR2 is SVGAGI. DNA for the CDR3: TGTGCCAGCAGCCGCACGGACAGGGGCACTGAAGCTTTCTTT. As protein: CASSRTDRGTEAFF.

The chain joins TRBV18 to TRBJ2-3; 8 bases fit TRBD1. The CDR3 runs 16 residues. Germline values: CDR1 KGHSH, CDR2 LQKENI. With 3 bases clipped from V and 4 bases from J, the junction kept 9 bases outside the gene matches. CDR3 nucleotide sequence: TGTGCCAGCTCACCGCTCAGGGGGCAGTTATCAGATACGCAGTATTTT. Amino acids: CASSPLRGQLSDTQYF.

The chain couples TRBV6-2 or TRBV6-3 to TRBJ1-5, with 10 nucleotides matching TRBD1. With 5 bases clipped from V and 6 bases from J, the junction kept 10 bases outside the gene matches. The CDR3 has 16 residues. The germline gives CDR1 MNHEY, CDR2 SVGEGT. CDR3 in amino acids: CASSTFWDRGLQPQHF. Here the CDR3 DNA reads TGTGCCAGCAGTACCTTTTGGGACAGGGGCCTTCAGCCCCAGCATTTT.

The V and J genes are TRBV11-3 and TRBJ2-2; 7 bases are shared with TRBD1. Germline assignment: CDR1 SGHNT and CDR2 YENEEA. The CDR3 contains 13 residues. V trimming: 0 bases; J trimming: 11 bases; junction bases outside the gene matches: 3. DNA for the CDR3: TGTGCCAGCAGCTTAGACCGGGACAGAGAGCTGTTTTTT. Protein: CASSLDRDRELFF. Together with reference TRBV11-3 and TRBJ2-2, the CDR3 gives the full variable domain: EAGVVQSPRYKIIEKKQPVAFWCNPISGHNTLYWYLQNLGQGPELLIRYENEEAVDDSQLPKDRFSAERLKGVDSTLKIQPAELGDSAVYLCASSLDRDRELFFGEGSRLTVL.

The chain has TRBV7-8 and TRBJ2-5; 7 bases agree with TRBD2. Trimming cost V 4 bases and J 5 bases; bases outside gene matches: 10. This CDR3 spans 15 amino acids. Per germline, CDR1 SGHVS and CDR2 FQNEAQ. For the CDR3, the DNA is TGTGCCAGCAGCTCCGGGGGGTTCTTAGGGGAGACCCAGTACTTC. Translated: CASSSGGFLGETQYF.

This clone was recorded once. The V and J genes are TRBV12-5 and TRBJ2-5, with 7 bases aligning to TRBD2. There are 15 residues in the CDR3. Per germline, CDR1 LGHNT and CDR2 FRNRAP. The trim removed 5 bases at V and 4 bases at J, leaving 10 bases unmatched. The CDR3 loop is CASGPSPGGRETQYF. The CDR3 coding sequence is TGTGCTAGTGGTCCCTCCCCGGGAGGTCGAGAGACCCAGTACTTC.

This clone was picked up one time. The chain has TRBV7-9 and TRBJ2-7, with TRBD2 matching 12 bases. CDR1 is SEHNR, CDR2 FQNEAQ, per germline (reference sequence). Germline trimming cut 1 base from V and 10 bases from J; bases unmatched to any gene: 5. This CDR3 is built from 14 residues. The CDR3 protein is CASSLGLAGVAQYF. CDR3 coding DNA: TGTGCCAGCAGCTTAGGACTAGCGGGAGTGGCCCAGTACTTC.

The chain couples TRBV5-4 to TRBJ2-5; D remains unclear. Germline V gene sequence: CDR1 SGHNT, CDR2 YYREEE (reference sequence). CDR3 length: 11 amino acids. V was trimmed by 2 bases and J by 6 bases, leaving 5 bases between them. This CDR3 reads CASSFLKTQYF. The CDR3 nucleotides are TGTGCCAGCAGCTTTTTAAAGACCCAGTACTTC.

The chain couples TRBV2 to TRBJ1-3; 9 bases agree with TRBD1. The CDR3 length is 14 residues. Per germline, CDR1 SNHLY and CDR2 FYNNEI. The trim removed 6 bases at V and 4 bases at J, leaving 4 bases unmatched. CDR3 in amino acids: CASRQGALGNTIYF. The CDR3 bases are TGTGCCAGCAGACAGGGGGCGCTCGGAAACACCATATATTTT.

The genes are TRBV11-2 and TRBJ2-1; the match to TRBD1 covers 9 bases. CDR3 size: 15 residues. Germline CDR1 and CDR2: SGHAT and FQNNGV. J gave up 4 bases and V 6 bases, and 7 bases lay outside the gene matches. The CDR3 loop reads CASSFRDREYNEQFF. In DNA, the CDR3 is TGTGCCAGCAGTTTTAGGGACAGGGAATACAATGAGCAGTTCTTC. Full variable domain (missing parts from reference TRBV11-2 and TRBJ2-1): EAGVAQSPRYKIIEKRQSVAFWCNPISGHATLYWYQQILGQGPKLLIQFQNNGVVDDSQLPKDRFSAERLKGVDSTLKIQPAKLEDSAVYLCASSFRDREYNEQFFGPGTRLTVL.

The chain employs TRBV25-1 and TRBJ1-5; 8 bases are shared with TRBD1. Trimming removed 6 bases from V and 0 bases from J; junction bases left unmatched: 7. Germline V CDR1 and CDR2: MGHDK, SYGVNS. This CDR3 is built from 16 residues. CDR3: CASRVGQAFSNQPQHF. The CDR3, as DNA: TGTGCCAGCAGAGTGGGACAGGCCTTTAGCAATCAGCCCCAGCATTTT. The variable domain in full, completed from reference TRBV25-1 and TRBJ1-5, reads EADIYQTPRYLVIGTGKKITLECSQTMGHDKMYWYQQDPGMELHLIHYSYGVNSTEKGDLSSESTVSRIRTEHFPLTLESARPSHTSQYLCASRVGQAFSNQPQHFGDGTRLSIL.

This chain uses TRBV5-1 with TRBJ1-1; D not certain. V was shortened by 4 bases and J by 1 base, with 8 bases between the two germline ends. The germline CDR1 and CDR2 sequences are SGHRS and YFSETQ. The CDR3 extends over 13 amino acids. The CDR3 spells CASSPRQNTEAFF. CDR3 coding DNA: TGCGCCAGCAGCCCCCGACAGAACACTGAAGCTTTCTTT.

The chain recombines TRBV5-1 with TRBJ1-2; D is possibly TRBD1 (6 bases). The CDR3 contains 14 residues. Germline CDR1 SGHRS, CDR2 YFSETQ. Deletions cut 0 bases from V and 3 bases from J, with 9 bases between. Here the CDR3 reads CASSLGGQYYGYTF. CDR3 nucleotides: TGCGCCAGCAGCTTGGGGGGACAATACTATGGCTACACCTTC.

This sequence joins TRBV3-1 (or the pseudogene TRBV3-2) and TRBJ1-5; D unresolved. With 0 bases removed from V and 0 bases from J, the gap between germline ends came to 15 bases. This CDR3 is built from 18 residues. Germline loops: CDR1 LGHDT, CDR2 YNNKEL (reference sequence). The CDR3 region is CASSQDYNWPNSNQPQHF. In nucleotides, the CDR3 is TGTGCCAGCAGCCAAGATTACAATTGGCCGAATAGCAATCAGCCCCAGCATTTT.

The gene calls are TRBV19 and TRBJ1-1; D is perhaps TRBD1 (5 bases). Germline CDR1 reads LNHDA; CDR2 reads SQIVND (reference sequence). The CDR3 has 15 residues. With 2 bases removed from V and 5 bases from J, the gap between germline ends came to 15 bases. CDR3 region: CASSIRPREGTEAFF. The CDR3 nucleotides are TGTGCCAGTAGTATAAGGCCCAGGGAGGGGACTGAAGCTTTCTTT.

The chain uses TRBV6-2 or TRBV6-3 and TRBJ1-2, with D possibly being TRBD1 (6 bases). Between the trimmed V and J ends, which lost 2 bases and 5 bases, there was a span of 9 bases. The CDR3 has 13 amino acids. Germline V gives CDR1 MNHEY, CDR2 SVGEGT. Here the CDR3 reads CASSYGQIYGYTF. CDR3 bases: TGTGCCAGCAGTTACGGACAGATATATGGCTACACCTTC.

V gene TRBV12-3 or TRBV12-4 combines with J gene TRBJ2-2; 7 nucleotides agree with TRBD1. This CDR3 has 13 amino acids. Trimming at V came to 6 bases and at J to 5 bases, leaving 3 bases not matched to a gene. This chain's CDR3 is CASSWTGTGELFF. In DNA, the CDR3 is TGTGCCAGCAGCTGGACAGGAACCGGGGAGCTGTTTTTT.

This clone came up once. V gene TRBV9 combines with J gene TRBJ2-7; D unclear. Germline values: CDR1 SGDLS, CDR2 YYNGEE. The CDR3 covers 12 residues. Trimming removed 0 bases at V and 6 bases at J, with 7 bases between. The CDR3 bases are TGTGCCAGCAGCGTAGCTAACGGCGAGCAGTACTTC. Translated, it gives CASSVANGEQYF. Variable domain in full (rest from reference TRBV9 and TRBJ2-7): DSGVTQTPKHLITATGQRVTLRCSPRSGDLSVYWYQQSLDQGLQFLIQYYNGEERAKGNILERFSAQQFPDLHSELNLSSLELGDSALYFCASSVANGEQYFGPGTRLTVT.

The chain uses TRBV7-8 and TRBJ2-7; 7 bases are shared with TRBD1. The J segment lost 6 bases and the V segment lost 5 bases, leaving 10 bases of the junction unmatched. The CDR3 loop spans 14 amino acids. In germline, CDR1 is SGHVS, CDR2 FQNEAQ. CDR3 sequence (DNA): TGTGCCAGCAGCCCTTTCGGGACAGCCCGCGAGCAGTACTTC. Its protein product is CASSPFGTAREQYF. The entire variable domain, with the rest obtained from reference TRBV7-8 and TRBJ2-7, is as follows: GAGVSQSPRYKVAKRGQDVALRCDPISGHVSLFWYQQALGQGPEFLTYFQNEAQLDKSGLPSDRFFAERPEGSVSTLKIQRTQQEDSAVYLCASSPFGTAREQYFGPGTRLTVT.

The CDR3 region has the DNA TGTGCCAGCAGCTTACAGGGGAATTCACCCCTCCACTTT. Protein product: CASSLQGNSPLHF. This sequence joins TRBV2 and TRBJ1-6; 7 nucleotides align to TRBD1. The germline gives CDR1 SNHLY, CDR2 FYNNEI. The V and J ends lost 6 bases and 7 bases, in that order; junction bases with no gene match: 3. The CDR3 spans 13 residues.

A few counts support this clone. This rearrangement joins TRBV6-5 to TRBJ1-3; tentatively, D is TRBD1 (6 bases). Germline V gene lookup returns CDR1 MNHEY and CDR2 SVGAGI. Trimming removed 5 bases at V and 4 bases at J, with 12 bases between. CDR3 length equals 14 residues. CDR3 protein: CASSPRDTGNTIYF. The CDR3 DNA follows: TGTGCCAGCAGTCCCCGGGACACCGGAAACACCATATATTTT.

V usage is TRBV6-5 and J usage is TRBJ2-3, with a tentative D call TRBD2 (5 bases). This CDR3 comprises 14 residues. Per the germline V gene, CDR1 is MNHEY and CDR2 is SVGAGI. V lost 6 bases and J 0 bases, leaving 10 bases between the germline ends. CDR3 residues: CASRYSVSTDTQYF. CDR3 bases: TGTGCCAGCAGATATAGCGTAAGCACAGATACGCAGTATTTT.

The genes are TRBV7-9 and TRBJ1-2; tentative D call: TRBD1 (5 bases). Germline values: CDR1 SEHNR, CDR2 FQNEAQ (reference sequence). The CDR3 has 14 residues. V lost 4 bases to trimming and J lost 8 bases, with 17 bases between them. The CDR3 sequence is CASSSGFRPLGYTF. Here the CDR3 DNA reads TGTGCCAGCAGCTCAGGGTTTAGGCCCCTCGGCTACACCTTC.

This rearrangement joins TRBV4-1 to TRBJ2-5, with D tentatively TRBD2 (6 bases). The CDR3 spans 17 residues. Germline CDR1 reads MGHRA; CDR2 reads YSYEKL. V lost 0 bases and J lost 5, with 19 bases in between. The CDR3 DNA reads TGCGCCAGCAGCCAAGATCCGTGGGGGGTGGAACAGGAGACCCAGTACTTC. Residues: CASSQDPWGVEQETQYF.